This TCR beta chain was sequenced during a study of molecular identifiers for immune sequencing clone quantification. CDR1 and CDR2 (germline): SGHNT, YYREEE (reference sequence). The CDR3 is 12 residues long. Notes on the study in general: Whereas clones above 20 RNA copies held under 1% of naive-cell molecules, they held over 97% of effector molecules.

With respect to this clonotype: The antigen is unknown. A much larger clone lies one base from this, so it may be a read error.

MiXCR was run by TCRdb on the PCR reads, yielding one entry per CDR3 protein. Of hundreds of thousands of distinct CDR3 sequences in the sample, 25% were seen once. The source is a human donor in good health. Some libraries in this study had Jurkat cell RNA spiked in. Sequenced material: naive CD8+ T cells from blood, with Jurkat cell RNA spiked in. Subset indicated: FACS-sorted CD8+CD4-CCR7+CD45RA+ naive T cells. The rearrangement links TRBV5-4 to TRBJ1-2; D remains ambiguous. In DNA, the CDR3 is TGTACCAGCAGTTTCAACAACTATGGCTACACCTTC. It encodes CTSSFNNYGYTF.